This T cell receptor (beta chain) was captured in a study of cytomegalovirus exposure and HLA in healthy donors (dated 2017 in TCRdb). The study in broad terms: According to an earlier analysis of 587 of the donors, 200 million or so T cells yielded 120 million or so unique TCR beta sequences and about 300 Gb of sequence data. Approximately 310 gigabases of sequencing data and approximately 85 million unique TCR sequences were included in an early release covering roughly 700 HLA-typed donors. Of the roughly 400 genotyped donors, more than 75% were placed in the genetic ancestry cluster associated with self-reported Caucasian donors. The aim of the study was to test whether cataloging public T cell receptors could identify signatures of past pathogen exposure. The study used immunosequencing to profile the T cell repertoires of several hundred subjects and linked those repertoires to cytomegalovirus serostatus. Along with the roughly 610-subject first cohort, a separate validation cohort of over 90 different subjects was used. The study combined high-throughput TCR immunosequencing, statistical association of individual TCRs with disease status, and machine learning to predict cytomegalovirus infection status. In a later analysis, previously published TCR beta repertoires from about 670 donors were re-analyzed and high-resolution HLA genotyping was added so that TCR occurrence patterns could be studied. Rather than using new phenotypic data, the later analysis identified candidate immune exposures from TCR beta sequences and from how often those sequences occurred across donors. An earlier analysis of approximately 630 of the donors applied high-throughput TCR beta sequencing to assess whether each TCR beta V gene segment acted as functional or pseudogenic. Donor age, sex, ethnicity and CMV serostatus were compiled together with the repertoire data. In a later genetic analysis, genome-wide SNP genotypes for about 65% of the roughly 700 donors were used, and that subset was treated as a discovery cohort. All discovery cohort repertoires had been generated on a single sequencing platform. Both class I and class II loci were covered by HLA typing, at four-digit resolution. The number of donors typed differed by locus, with roughly 620-640 for A, B, C, DRB1 and DQB1, roughly 550 for DQA1, approximately 570 for DPA1, and roughly 450 for DPB1. Four or five DR-DQ haplotypes were handled as single units for association and clustering, since linkage in the cohort was strong. Across some 400 genotyped donors of the cohort, an average of roughly 250,000 unique TCR beta nucleotide sequences per donor were sequenced, and 15% to 20% of those sequences were non-productive.

The cohort was made up of 650 to 700 healthy bone marrow donors. All cohort members were sampled while nominally healthy, although unrecorded immune exposures were likely present. The donor tested CMV seropositive, placing the donor among the 290 or so seropositive members of the cohort. Each donor provided a peripheral blood sample, and peripheral blood mononuclear cells were used for TCR beta sequencing. Genomic DNA extraction from the blood cell samples was performed with the Qiagen DNeasy Blood Extraction Kit. Notes on this clone: What antigen it recognizes has not been identified. Per-base quality was not reported, and no clone a single base away is much larger than it.

The study at large found these results: Three of the identified cytomegalovirus-associated TCR beta chains were confirmed in vitro to be specific for cytomegalovirus antigens. In a later genetic analysis, fewer N-insertions in productive TCRs were reported among donors in an Asian-associated ancestry cluster than the roughly 710-donor mean. Compared with equally common non-associated chains, HLA-associated TCR beta chains in a later analysis were more clonally expanded and had lower generation probabilities. In an earlier analysis of over 550 of the donors, most TCR beta V segments were observed in productive rearrangements about 90% or about 30% of the time, broadly matching IMGT annotations. Roughly uniform sequencing depth across donors was assumed in presence/absence analyses, although this assumption may not hold. Most CMV-associated TCR beta chains appeared to be HLA-restricted in a later analysis, and the HLA associations seemed to be driven largely by CMV exposure. Linkage disequilibrium might explain the correlated functional status among segregating V segments, but an unknown experimental factor could not be excluded. Across donors, most TCR sequences were observed very rarely, whereas some public TCRs were present in many individuals. The cohort was sequenced for TCR beta chains only, and without alpha or paired-chain data the features that could be detected were limited. The study gave a list of 150 to 200 TCR beta chains associated with cytomegalovirus. The authors suggested that the approach could potentially be generalized to other disease states and immunological phenotypes. Immune exposure information for the cohort was limited to CMV serostatus. A later genetic analysis associated a missense DCLRE1C variant with V-gene and J-gene trimming of TCR beta chains, and an independent cohort replicated the association. Because counts were too low, about 18 rarely observed V segments, including chromosome 9 orphons, were excluded from the earlier analysis of 500 to 700 of the donors. The classifier was reported to diagnose cytomegalovirus status with high specificity and sensitivity in both the original cohort and the validation cohort. Because the 87-base-pair reads could not distinguish some IMGT-functional V segments, including TRBV6-2 and TRBV6-3, those segments were excluded. According to a later analysis, parvovirus B19, influenza, CMV and Epstein-Barr virus appeared linked to several top co-occurrence clusters. Because some donors lacked HLA typing at each locus, the association tests relied only on the typed subset. When HLA alleles, especially DR and DQ, strongly co-occurred, attributing TCR associations to individual alleles was difficult. A cluster of highly shared sequence variants was judged likely to represent a technical artifact of the sequencing pipeline. A further reported finding was that TCR beta sequences accurately predicted the HLA-A and HLA-B alleles for most subjects in the first cohort. Specific HLA alleles were associated with 15,000 to 20,000 TCR beta sequences at a false discovery rate of 0.05 in a later analysis. In a later analysis, the rate of TCR association differed among HLA loci, with DRB1 alleles having the most associated TCRs and HLA-C alleles having the fewest.

The CDR3 starts with the cysteine, ends with the phenylalanine, and has 18 residues. The read is trimmed to its CDR3 DNA, 54 bases read in frame from base 1. V is trimmed back by 2 bases and J by 1 base, and the junction contains 13 bases that no gene match accounts for. From a lookup of the germline V gene (reference sequence), CDR1 and CDR2 are SEHNR and FQNEAQ. Receptors were amplified or captured by the immunoSEQ multiplex PCR assay. For the multiplex PCR, a mixture combining 60 forward primers for TCR Vbeta segments and 13 reverse primers for TCR Jbeta segments was used. The CDR3 region of rearranged TCR beta genes was amplified from genomic DNA by a multiplex PCR assay. The amplified TCR beta libraries were sequenced on the Illumina HiSeq System as 87-base-pair reads. As for the original processing: A later analysis tallied roughly 78 million unique TCR beta chains across the 666 repertoires, and about 10 million of those chains were shared by two or more donors. Raw reads were error-corrected and collapsed into unique sequences by a nearest-neighbor algorithm in which closely related sequences were merged to remove PCR and sequencing errors. V, D and J gene segments were assigned by aligning CDR3 sequences to IMGT reference sequences. Each retained sequence needed at least a six-nucleotide match to both a V gene segment and a J gene segment. Rearrangements were called productive when the CDR3 lacked stop codons and stayed in frame with V and J; all others were non-productive. Following IMGT convention, CDR3 was defined as the stretch from the second conserved V-encoded cysteine to the conserved J-encoded phenylalanine. The earlier analysis of 500 to 650 of the donors excluded any sequence lacking an unambiguous match to a single V gene segment. In an earlier analysis of more than 500 of the donors, a V segment was called functional when productive rearrangements were above 56.7%, and segregating when the standard deviation between donors exceeded 5%. A statistical classification framework was built to diagnose cytomegalovirus status from the catalog of TCR beta chain sequences. In a later analysis, TCR nucleotide sequences were compared against IMGT/GENE-DB human TR gene sequences so that V and J genes could be assigned. The TCRdist pipeline was used in a later analysis to assign CDR3 sequences and most-parsimonious VDJ recombination scenarios. In a later analysis, each TCR beta chain was defined by its CDR3 amino acid sequence together with its V-gene family, and reads lacking a unique V-gene family were excluded. A later analysis removed over 500 highly shared, low-generation-probability nucleotide sequences to deal with suspected cross-contamination and a sequencing artifact. A later analysis calculated a clonal expansion index for each public chain from normalized within-repertoire ranks of inferred template counts. A later analysis computed generation probabilities with a VDJ recombination model fitted to out-of-frame rearrangements, and checked the results against IGoR. Hypergeometric tests were used in a later analysis to score TCR-TCR, TCR-HLA and TCR-CMV co-occurrence, with a repertoire-size bias correction applied to the TCR pairs. To estimate false discovery rates, a later analysis permuted the HLA or CMV assignments 20 times. A later analysis grouped co-occurring TCRs with DBSCAN, adding TCRdist sequence similarity when clustering within HLA-allele-positive subsets. Co-occurrence clustering excluded repertoires with fewer than 30,000 or more than 120,000 public chains, plus five with anomalous nucleotide sharing. TCRdb took this table from immuneACCESS and kept in-frame rearrangements with V and J called. Such tables lack part of the clones; where checked against another copy, unresolved V genes explain under half of the gap, and the rest is unexplained. V, J and clone size were drawn from that table, and D and trimming were deduced from the DNA. This sample has 170,000 or so clones in its table, and about four fifths of those were observed once. The biggest ten clones account for 4.8% of the sample.

The chain employs TRBV7-9 and TRBJ1-1, with TRBD1 matching 7 junction bases. The sequence came from a girl aged 5-17 years in good health and CMV-seropositive. Sequencing used PBMCs. The DNA sequence follows: TGTGCCAGCAGCTTAAGTATTACAGGGGCAGAGTCGAACACTGAAGCTTTCTTT. It is translated as CASSLSITGAESNTEAFF.